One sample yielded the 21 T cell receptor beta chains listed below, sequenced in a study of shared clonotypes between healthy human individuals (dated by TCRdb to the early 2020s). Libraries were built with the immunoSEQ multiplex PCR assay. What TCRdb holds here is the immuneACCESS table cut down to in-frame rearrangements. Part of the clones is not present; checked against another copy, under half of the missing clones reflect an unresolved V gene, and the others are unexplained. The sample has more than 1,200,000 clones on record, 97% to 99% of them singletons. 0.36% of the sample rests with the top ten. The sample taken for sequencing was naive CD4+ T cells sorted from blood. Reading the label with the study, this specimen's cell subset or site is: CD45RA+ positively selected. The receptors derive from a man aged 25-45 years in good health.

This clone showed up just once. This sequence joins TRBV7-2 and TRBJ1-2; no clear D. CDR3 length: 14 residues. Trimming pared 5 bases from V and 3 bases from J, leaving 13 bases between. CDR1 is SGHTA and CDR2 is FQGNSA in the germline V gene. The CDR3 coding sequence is TGTGCCAGCAGCACACTCGGGAGGGACTATGGCTACACCTTC. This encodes CASSTLGRDYGYTF.

The CDR3 spells CASSKGLHRAVQETQYF. As DNA, the CDR3 is TGTGCCAGCAGCAAAGGTCTCCACAGGGCCGTCCAAGAGACCCAGTACTTC. This chain links TRBV21-1 with TRBJ2-5; the tabulated D call, TRBD1, remains unverified against the DNA. TRBV21-1 corresponds to a pseudogene. The CDR3 consists of 17 residues.

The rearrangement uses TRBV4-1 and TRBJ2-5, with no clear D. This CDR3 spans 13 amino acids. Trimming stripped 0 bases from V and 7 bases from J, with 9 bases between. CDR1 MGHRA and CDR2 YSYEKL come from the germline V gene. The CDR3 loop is CASSQDSFRTQYF. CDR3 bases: TGCGCCAGCAGCCAAGATTCGTTTCGGACCCAGTACTTC.

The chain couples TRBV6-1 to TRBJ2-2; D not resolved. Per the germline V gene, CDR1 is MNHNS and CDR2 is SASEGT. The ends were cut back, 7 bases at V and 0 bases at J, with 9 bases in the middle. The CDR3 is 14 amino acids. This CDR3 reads CASTTAANTGELFF. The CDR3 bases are TGTGCCAGCACCACGGCCGCGAACACCGGGGAGCTGTTTTTT.

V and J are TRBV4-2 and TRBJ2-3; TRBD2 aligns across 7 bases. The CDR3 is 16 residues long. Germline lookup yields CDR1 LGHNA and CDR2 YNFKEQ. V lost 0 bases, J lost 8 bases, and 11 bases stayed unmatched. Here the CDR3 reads CASSQDTGGGPLTQYF. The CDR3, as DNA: TGTGCCAGCAGCCAAGATACGGGGGGAGGGCCCCTTACGCAGTATTTT.

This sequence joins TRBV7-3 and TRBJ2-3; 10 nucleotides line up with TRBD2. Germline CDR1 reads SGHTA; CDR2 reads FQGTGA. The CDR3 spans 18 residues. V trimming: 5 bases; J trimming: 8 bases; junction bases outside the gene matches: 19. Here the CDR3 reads CASSALEVASGRFGTQYF. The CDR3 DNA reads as TGTGCCAGCAGCGCACTGGAGGTTGCTAGCGGGAGATTCGGTACGCAGTATTTT.

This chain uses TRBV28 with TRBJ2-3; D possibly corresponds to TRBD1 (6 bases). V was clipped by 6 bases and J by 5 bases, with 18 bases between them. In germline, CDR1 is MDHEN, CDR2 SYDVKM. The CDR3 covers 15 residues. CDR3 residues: CASSHRVEYGDTQYF. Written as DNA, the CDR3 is TGTGCCAGCAGCCACAGGGTAGAGTATGGAGATACGCAGTATTTT. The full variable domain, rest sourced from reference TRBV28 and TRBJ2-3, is DVKVTQSSRYLVKRTGEKVFLECVQDMDHENMFWYRQDPGLGLRLIYFSYDVKMKEKGDIPEGYSVSREKKERFSLILESASTNQTSMYLCASSHRVEYGDTQYFGPGTRLTVL.

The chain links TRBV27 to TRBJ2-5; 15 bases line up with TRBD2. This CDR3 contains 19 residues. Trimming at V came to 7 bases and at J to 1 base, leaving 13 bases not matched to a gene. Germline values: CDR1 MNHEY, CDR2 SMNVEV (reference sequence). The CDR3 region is CASKQGVGLAGGFQETQYF. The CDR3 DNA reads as TGTGCCAGCAAGCAGGGAGTAGGACTAGCGGGAGGGTTCCAAGAGACCCAGTACTTC.

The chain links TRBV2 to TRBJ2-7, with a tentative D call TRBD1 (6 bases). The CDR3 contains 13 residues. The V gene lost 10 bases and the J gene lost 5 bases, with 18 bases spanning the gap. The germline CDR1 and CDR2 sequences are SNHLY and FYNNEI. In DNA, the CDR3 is TGTGCCAACCAGCACAGGGAATCAGACGAGCAGTACTTC. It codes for CANQHRESDEQYF. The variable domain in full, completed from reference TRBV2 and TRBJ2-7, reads EPEVTQTPSHQVTQMGQEVILRCVPISNHLYFYWYRQILGQKVEFLVSFYNNEISEKSEIFDDQFSVERPDGSNFTLKIRSTKLEDSAMYFCANQHRESDEQYFGPGTRLTVT.

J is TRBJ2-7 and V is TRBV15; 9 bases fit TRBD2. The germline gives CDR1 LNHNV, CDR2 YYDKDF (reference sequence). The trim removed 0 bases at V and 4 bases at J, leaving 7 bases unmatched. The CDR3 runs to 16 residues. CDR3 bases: TGTGCCACCAGCAGAGATCTAGCGGGGCTCTCTTACGAGCAGTACTTC. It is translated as CATSRDLAGLSYEQYF.

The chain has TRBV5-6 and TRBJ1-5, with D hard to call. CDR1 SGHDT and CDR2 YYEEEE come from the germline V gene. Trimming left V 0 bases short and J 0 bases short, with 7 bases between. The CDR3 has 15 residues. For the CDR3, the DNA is TGTGCCAGCAGCTTGGGACTGAGTAGCAATCAGCCCCAGCATTTT. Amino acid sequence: CASSLGLSSNQPQHF.

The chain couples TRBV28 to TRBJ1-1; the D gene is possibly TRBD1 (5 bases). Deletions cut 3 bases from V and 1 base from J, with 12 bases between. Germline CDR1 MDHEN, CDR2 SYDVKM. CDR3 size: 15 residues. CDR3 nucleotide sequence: TGTGCCAGCAGTTTGGACACTCTGAAGAACACTGAAGCTTTCTTT. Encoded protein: CASSLDTLKNTEAFF.

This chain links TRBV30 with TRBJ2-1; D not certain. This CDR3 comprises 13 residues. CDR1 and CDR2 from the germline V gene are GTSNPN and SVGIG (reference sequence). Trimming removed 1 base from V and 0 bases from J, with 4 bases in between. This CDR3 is CAWSDSSYNEQFF. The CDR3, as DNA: TGTGCCTGGAGTGATAGCTCCTACAATGAGCAGTTCTTC.

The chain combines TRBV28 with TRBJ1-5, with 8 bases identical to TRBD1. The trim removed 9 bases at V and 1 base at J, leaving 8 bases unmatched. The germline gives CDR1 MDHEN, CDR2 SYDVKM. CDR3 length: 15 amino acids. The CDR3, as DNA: TGTGCCAGTCGCTGGACAGGGAGGAGCAATCAGCCCCAGCATTTT. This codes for CASRWTGRSNQPQHF.

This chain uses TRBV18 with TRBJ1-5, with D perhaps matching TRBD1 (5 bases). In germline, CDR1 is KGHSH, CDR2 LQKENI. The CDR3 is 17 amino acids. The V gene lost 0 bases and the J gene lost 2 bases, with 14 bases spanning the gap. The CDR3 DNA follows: TGTGCCAGCTCACCACCAGGGGCAGGATGGGGCAATCAGCCCCAGCATTTT. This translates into CASSPPGAGWGNQPQHF.

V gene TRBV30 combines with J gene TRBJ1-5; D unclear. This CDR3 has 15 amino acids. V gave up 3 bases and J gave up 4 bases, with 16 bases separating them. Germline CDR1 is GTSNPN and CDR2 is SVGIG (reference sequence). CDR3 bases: TGTGCCTGGAGCCGGGGTTCAACGGGGAATCAGCCCCAGCATTTT. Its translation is CAWSRGSTGNQPQHF.

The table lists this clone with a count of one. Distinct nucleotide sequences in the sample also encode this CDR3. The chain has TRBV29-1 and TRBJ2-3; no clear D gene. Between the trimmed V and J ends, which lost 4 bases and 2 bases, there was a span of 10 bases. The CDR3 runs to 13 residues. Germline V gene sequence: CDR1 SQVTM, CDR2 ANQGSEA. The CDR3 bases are TGCAGCGTTGGAGGCCTTTCCACAGATACGCAGTATTTT. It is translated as CSVGGLSTDTQYF.

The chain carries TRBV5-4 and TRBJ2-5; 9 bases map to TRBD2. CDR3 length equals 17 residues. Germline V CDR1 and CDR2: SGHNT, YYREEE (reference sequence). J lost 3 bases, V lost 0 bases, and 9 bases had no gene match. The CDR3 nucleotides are TGTGCCAGCAGCTTGGCCTCTTCCAGCGGGAGGAAAGAGACCCAGTACTTC. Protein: CASSLASSSGRKETQYF.

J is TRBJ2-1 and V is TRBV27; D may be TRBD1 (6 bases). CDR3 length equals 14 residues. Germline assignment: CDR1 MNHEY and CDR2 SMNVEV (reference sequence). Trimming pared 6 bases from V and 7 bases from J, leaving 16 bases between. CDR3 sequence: CASRPDSRGNEQFF. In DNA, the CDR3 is TGTGCCAGCAGGCCGGACTCGAGGGGGAATGAGCAGTTCTTC.

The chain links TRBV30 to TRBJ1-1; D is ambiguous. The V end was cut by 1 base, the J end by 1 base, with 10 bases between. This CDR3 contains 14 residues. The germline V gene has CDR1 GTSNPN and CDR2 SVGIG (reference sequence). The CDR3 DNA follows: TGTGCCTGGAGTGGTTCGGGGTCGAACACTGAAGCTTTCTTT. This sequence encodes CAWSGSGSNTEAFF.

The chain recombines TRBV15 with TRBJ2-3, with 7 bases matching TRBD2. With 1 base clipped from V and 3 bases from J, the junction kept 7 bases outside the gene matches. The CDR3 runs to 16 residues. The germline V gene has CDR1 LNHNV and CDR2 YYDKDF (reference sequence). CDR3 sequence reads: CATSRAVGRWTDTQYF. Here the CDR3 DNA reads TGTGCCACCAGCAGAGCAGTCGGGAGGTGGACAGATACGCAGTATTTT.